Following are 15 T cell receptor beta chains from one sample sequenced in a study of CD8+CD57+ T cells in acquired aplastic anemia. The use of genomic DNA as template underpinned the TCR beta VDJ and CDR3 profiling. TCRdb redid the calling of the reads with MiXCR, one entry per CDR3 protein. This table has about 180,000 distinct CDR3 sequences, around 60% appearing once. The patients chosen for sequencing had shown expansion of CD8+CD57+ cells (detected by flow cytometry). Specimen: sorted CD4+, CD8+, or CD8+CD57+ T cells (not recorded which) from PBMCs. These receptors all stem from a human donor with aplastic anemia.

The chain uses TRBV20-1 and TRBJ2-7; D gene ambiguous. V was pared by 0 bases and J by 2 bases, with 11 bases between. The CDR3 covers 14 residues. In germline, CDR1 is DFQATT, CDR2 SNEGSKA (reference sequence). The CDR3 coding sequence is TGCAGTGCTAGAGATCTGAGCGTTCCCTACGAGCAGTACTTC. This codes for CSARDLSVPYEQYF.

The chain links TRBV5-6 to TRBJ2-7; possibly TRBD1 for D (5 bases). This CDR3 region has 13 residues. Germline V gene data show CDR1 as SGHDT and CDR2 as YYEEEE. Trimming shortened V by 7 bases and J by 1 base, and 12 bases separated the two germline ends. Here the CDR3 reads CASRGHSSYEQYF. CDR3 sequence (DNA): TGTGCCAGCCGAGGACACTCGTCCTACGAGCAGTACTTC. Full variable domain (remainder filled in from reference TRBV5-6 and TRBJ2-7): DAGVTQSPTHLIKTRGQQVTLRCSPKSGHDTVSWYQQALGQGPQFIFQYYEEEERQRGNFPDRFSGHQFPNYSSELNVNALLLGDSALYLCASRGHSSYEQYFGPGTRLTVT.

This clonotype was observed a few times. This rearrangement joins TRBV19 to TRBJ2-2; possible D gene TRBD2, 6 bases. Trimming took off 8 bases at V and 6 bases at J, with 10 bases between the two ends. CDR1 LNHDA and CDR2 SQIVND come from the germline V gene (reference sequence). The CDR3 covers 12 residues. DNA for the CDR3: TGTGCCAGTGGGCGGGACGCCGGGGAGCTGTTTTTT. Translation gives CASGRDAGELFF.

The chain uses TRBV7-8 and TRBJ2-2, with 15 bases identical to TRBD2. Germline V gene sequence: CDR1 SGHVS, CDR2 FQNEAQ. With 1 base clipped from V and 4 bases from J, the junction kept 7 bases outside the gene matches. The CDR3 spans 19 residues. CDR3 nucleotides: TGTGCCAGCAGCTTAGGGACTAGCGGGAGGGCCTTGGGCACCGGGGAGCTGTTTTTT. It is translated as CASSLGTSGRALGTGELFF.

Many counts were recorded for this clonotype. V usage is TRBV20-1 and J usage is TRBJ2-1; TRBD2 matches 8 bases. Losses at the gene ends were 0 bases for V and 9 bases for J; bases not matched to a gene: 7. Germline loops: CDR1 DFQATT, CDR2 SNEGSKA (reference sequence). The CDR3 loop spans 14 amino acids. The CDR3 coding sequence is TGCAGTGCTAGAGATACGGGGGGGCCCGGTGAGCAGTTCTTC. Amino acids: CSARDTGGPGEQFF.

The chain employs TRBV2 and TRBJ2-5; 12 positions match TRBD2. This CDR3 has 15 amino acids. V shed 6 bases, J shed 2 bases, and the junction held 4 bases outside the gene matches. CDR1 is SNHLY and CDR2 is FYNNEI in the germline V gene. DNA of the CDR3: TGTGCCAGCAGACGACTAGCGGGGGCGCAAGAGACCCAGTACTTC. This codes for CASRRLAGAQETQYF.

CDR3 bases: TGCGCCAGCCGACTAGCGGGGGAGGACGAGCAGTACTTC. It is translated as CASRLAGEDEQYF. V gene TRBV10-2 combines with J gene TRBJ2-7; 12 bases map to TRBD2. The CDR3 sequence is 13 residues long. Trimming took 8 bases from V and 5 from J; bases not matched to a gene: 4. Germline V gene lookup returns CDR1 WSHSY and CDR2 SAAADI.

The genes are TRBV2 and TRBJ2-1, with D possibly being TRBD1 or TRBD2 (5 bases each). The J call is uncertain, as TRBJ2-7 better fits the DNA end. CDR3 length equals 14 residues. Germline V CDR1 and CDR2: SNHLY, FYNNEI. The CDR3 region is CASRTWGAGYEQYF. The DNA for the CDR3 is TGTGCCAGCAGGACTTGGGGCGCGGGCTACGAGCAGTACTTC.

This clonotype was detected once. The genes are TRBV19 and TRBJ2-7, with D possibly called TRBD1 or TRBD2 (6 bases each). CDR3 length equals 14 residues. The germline CDR1 and CDR2 sequences are LNHDA and SQIVND (reference sequence). CDR3 amino acids: CAASVGGSSYEQYF. CDR3 in DNA: TGTGCAGCCTCGGTGGGGGGCAGCTCCTACGAGCAGTACTTC.

This chain uses TRBV20-1 with TRBJ1-1; TRBD1 is a possible D gene (5 bases). CDR3 size: 14 residues. The V gene lost 0 bases and the J gene lost 3 bases, with 11 bases spanning the gap. The germline V gene encodes CDR1 DFQATT and CDR2 SNEGSKA (reference sequence). The CDR3 region is CSAREFDSHTEAFF. The CDR3 coding sequence is TGCAGTGCTAGAGAATTCGACAGCCACACTGAAGCTTTCTTT.

About this clonotype: One end of the junction varies from germline; a read error may be responsible. This rearrangement joins TRBV6-1 to TRBJ2-7, with 8 bases fitting TRBD1. The CDR3 is made up of 14 amino acids. CDR1 is MNHNS, CDR2 SASEGT, per germline. The CDR3 loop reads CASSEGQGRNEQYF. For the CDR3, the DNA is TGTGCCAGCAGCGAAGGACAGGGAAGGAACGAGCAGTACTTC.

The V gene is TRBV5-5, the J gene TRBJ2-7; TRBD2 aligns across 7 bases. V lost 3 bases, J lost 2 bases, and 5 bases stayed unmatched. The CDR3 is 14 residues long. CDR1 SGHKS and CDR2 YYEKEE come from the germline V gene (reference sequence). The CDR3 protein is CASSSWGGPYEQYF. CDR3 nucleotides: TGTGCCAGCAGCTCGTGGGGAGGGCCCTACGAGCAGTACTTC.

This clonotype was recorded at least ten times. The rearrangement links TRBV30 to TRBJ2-7; D remains unclear. Germline-derived CDR1 and CDR2 are GTSNPN and SVGIG (reference sequence). This CDR3 comprises 13 residues. V lost 0 bases and J 4 bases, leaving 10 bases between the germline ends. This chain's CDR3 is CAWSVSQVYEQYF. Here the CDR3 DNA reads TGTGCCTGGAGTGTGAGCCAGGTTTACGAGCAGTACTTC.

This chain links TRBV5-1 with TRBJ2-1; TRBD2 is a possible D gene (6 bases). The germline gives CDR1 SGHRS, CDR2 YFSETQ. Trimming shortened V by 1 base and J by 8 bases, and 13 bases separated the two germline ends. CDR3 length: 14 amino acids. In DNA, the CDR3 is TGCGCCAGCAGCTTGCTACGGGAGCGGGATGAGCAGTTCTTC. Residues: CASSLLRERDEQFF. The whole variable domain, filled in from reference TRBV5-1 and TRBJ2-1, reads KAGVTQTPRYLIKTRGQQVTLSCSPISGHRSVSWYQQTPGQGLQFLFEYFSETQRNKGNFPGRFSGRQFSNSRSEMNVSTLELGDSALYLCASSLLRERDEQFFGPGTRLTVL.

CDR3 sequence reads: CSAEDRGENEKLFF. The CDR3 DNA reads as TGCAGTGCCGAGGACAGAGGGGAAAATGAAAAACTGTTTTTT. The V gene is TRBV20-1, the J gene TRBJ1-4; D possibly corresponds to TRBD1 (6 bases). V lost 6 bases and J 5 bases, leaving 16 bases between the germline ends. The germline V gene has CDR1 DFQATT and CDR2 SNEGSKA (reference sequence). The CDR3 length is 14 residues.